The T cell receptor beta chain under discussion was sequenced for a study of T cell responses to AZD1222 COVID-19 vaccine. Study-level results: Along spike, vaccine-associated CD4 TCRs were found throughout, with dominance at 160-218 and 743-854. Possibly, clonal diversity was underestimated; donors were largely white British and included more females. Baseline antibody screening turned up just six seropositive AZD1222 recipients.

The table lists this clone with a count of one. What it recognizes is unknown. Repertoires were generated with immunoSEQ multiplex PCR, while TCRdb's copy carries only in-frame clones and drops some. The repertoire holds tens of thousands of clones, with about nine tenths as singletons. Between the trimmed V and J ends, which lost 0 bases and 6 bases, there was a span of 14 bases. Germline CDR1 is LGHDT and CDR2 is YNNKEL (reference sequence). CDR3 length: 15 amino acids. This sequence joins TRBV3-1 (or the pseudogene TRBV3-2) and TRBJ1-2; D not resolved. The TCR comes from an adult in good health. The sequencing here drew on peripheral blood, taken on day 0 of AZD1222 vaccination. The CDR3 here is CASSQDPWGNNGYTF. Written as DNA, the CDR3 is TGTGCCAGCAGCCAAGATCCGTGGGGAAATAATGGCTACACCTTC.